Below, 18 T cell receptor beta chains from the same sample are listed, as sequenced in a study of identical twins. TCRdb reprocessed the 5' RACE reads with MiXCR, giving one entry per CDR3 protein. The table lists roughly 720,000 distinct CDR3 sequences, 15% to 20% of them singletons. A further study also used this sample, focusing on T cells expressing NK-cell markers.

Sequenced material: PBMCs. All receptors derive from a woman under 30 in good health.

The CDR3 nucleotides read TGTGCCAGCAGCTTGATCCCTCGGGAGAACTACGAGCAGTACTTC. It is translated as CASSLIPRENYEQYF. The chain joins TRBV5-5 to TRBJ2-7, with D tentatively TRBD2 (6 bases). In germline, CDR1 is SGHKS, CDR2 YYEKEE (reference sequence). The CDR3 covers 15 residues. V was pared by 1 base and J by 3 bases, with 14 bases between.

In its sample, this clonotype was seen a few times. The rearrangement links TRBV20-1 to TRBJ2-1; TRBD1 or TRBD2 may be the D gene (6 bases each). V was trimmed by 5 bases and J by 3 bases, leaving 20 bases between them. The germline V gene encodes CDR1 DFQATT and CDR2 SNEGSKA (reference sequence). CDR3 length: 16 residues. The chain's CDR3 is CSAGGPGAGYYNEQFF. CDR3 nucleotide sequence: TGCAGTGCTGGGGGCCCTGGGGCGGGATACTACAATGAGCAGTTCTTC.

V usage is TRBV12-3 or TRBV12-4 and J usage is TRBJ2-3, with 7 bases fitting TRBD2. The CDR3 has 18 residues. V was pared by 4 bases and J by 0 bases, with 13 bases of the junction left unmatched. The CDR3 DNA sequence: TGTGCCAGCAGTTCCAGCGACGGGGGAGGGGAGAGCACAGATACGCAGTATTTT. Protein: CASSSSDGGGESTDTQYF.

V usage is TRBV9 and J usage is TRBJ2-1; the D gene is possibly TRBD1 (6 bases). CDR3 length: 21 amino acids. Germline V gene lookup returns CDR1 SGDLS and CDR2 YYNGEE. Trimming took 0 bases from V and 8 from J, leaving 33 bases between them. The CDR3 DNA is TGTGCCAGCAGCGTAGGAGGGGGTACTCCTACTACTTGGCGAGGCAATGATGAGCAGTTCTTC. Translated: CASSVGGGTPTTWRGNDEQFF.

This clonotype was detected once. V gene TRBV11-2 combines with J gene TRBJ2-1; D is uncertain. The CDR3 totals 13 residues. Germline V gene data show CDR1 as SGHAT and CDR2 as FQNNGV. With 2 bases removed from V and 8 bases from J, the gap between germline ends came to 10 bases. CDR3 in DNA: TGTGCCAGCAGCTTACTCCATGGTGATGAGCAGTTCTTC. It specifies CASSLLHGDEQFF. The complete variable domain, with remaining parts taken from reference TRBV11-2 and TRBJ2-1, reads EAGVAQSPRYKIIEKRQSVAFWCNPISGHATLYWYQQILGQGPKLLIQFQNNGVVDDSQLPKDRFSAERLKGVDSTLKIQPAKLEDSAVYLCASSLLHGDEQFFGPGTRLTVL.

This sequence joins TRBV5-1 and TRBJ1-5; D is uncertain. Germline V CDR1 and CDR2: SGHRS, YFSETQ. The CDR3 totals 15 residues. V was trimmed by 0 bases and J by 7 bases, leaving 14 bases between them. The CDR3 loop reads CASSLVPGIDQPQHF. The CDR3 nucleotides read TGCGCCAGCAGCTTGGTCCCAGGAATAGACCAGCCCCAGCATTTT.

The rearrangement links TRBV5-1 to TRBJ2-7, with TRBD1 matching over 8 bases. Trimming cost V 4 bases and J 1 base; bases outside gene matches: 7. Looked up from germline, CDR1 is SGHRS and CDR2 is YFSETQ. This CDR3 region has 15 residues. The CDR3 bases are TGCGCCAGCAGCCCGCACCGGACAGGGTCCTACGAGCAGTACTTC. Translation: CASSPHRTGSYEQYF.

This clonotype was seen more than once but under ten times. This chain joins TRBV20-1 and TRBJ2-1; 13 nucleotides agree with TRBD2. Trimming removed 6 bases from V and 4 bases from J; junction bases left unmatched: 6. The CDR3 length is 15 residues. Germline loops: CDR1 DFQATT, CDR2 SNEGSKA (reference sequence). CDR3 loop: CSAFAGLAGYNEQFF. Written as DNA, the CDR3 is TGCAGTGCGTTCGCGGGACTAGCGGGATACAATGAGCAGTTCTTC.

This chain connects TRBV9 to TRBJ2-7; D remains ambiguous. CDR1 is SGDLS, CDR2 YYNGEE, per germline. Trimming removed 0 bases from V and 9 bases from J, with 19 bases in between. The CDR3 has 15 residues. DNA for the CDR3: TGTGCCAGCAGCGTAGGGGTTAGGCGTCTAGAAGTGCAGTACTTC. It encodes CASSVGVRRLEVQYF.

V is TRBV10-3 and J is TRBJ2-7; D unclear. The CDR3 is 13 residues long. V was shortened by 3 bases and J by 3 bases, with 9 bases between the two germline ends. Germline V CDR1 and CDR2: ENHRY, SYGVKD. CDR3 coding DNA: TGTGCCATCAGTGAAACTGACCTCTACGAGCAGTACTTC. Its protein product is CAISETDLYEQYF.

The rearrangement uses TRBV5-1 and TRBJ2-5, with unresolved D. Germline CDR1 reads SGHRS; CDR2 reads YFSETQ. Trimming removed 3 bases from V and 0 bases from J, with 6 bases in between. There are 13 residues in the CDR3. The CDR3 DNA follows: TGCGCCAGCAGCTCTCAGAACCAAGAGACCCAGTACTTC. Encoded protein: CASSSQNQETQYF.

There are many counts of this clonotype. The DNA for the CDR3 is TGCGCCAGCAGCCAAGAAGGACAGGGGAATGAAAAACTGTTTTTT. Translated, it gives CASSQEGQGNEKLFF. The chain uses TRBV4-3 and TRBJ1-4; TRBD1 aligns across 9 bases. The CDR3 is 15 amino acids. Germline CDR1 and CDR2: LGHNA and YSLEER. V shed 0 bases, J shed 5 bases, and the junction held 1 base outside the gene matches.

This clonotype appeared a few times. The genes are TRBV5-1 and TRBJ2-1; the D gene is possibly TRBD2 (6 bases). The CDR3 covers 14 residues. Per the germline V gene, CDR1 is SGHRS and CDR2 is YFSETQ. V lost 0 bases, J lost 15 bases, and 19 bases lay in between. CDR3 sequence reads: CASSLAGRGGSPFF. The CDR3 DNA reads as TGCGCCAGCAGCTTGGCCGGGCGCGGAGGGAGTCCGTTCTTC.

In this sample, this clonotype turned up a few times. The V call is TRBV6-1, the J call TRBJ2-1, with a tentative D call TRBD2 (5 bases). The length of the CDR3 is 15 residues. V lost 7 bases and J lost 3, with 16 bases in between. The V gene's germline CDR1 is MNHNS and CDR2 SASEGT. The CDR3 protein is CASNLQSGNYNEQFF. The CDR3, as DNA: TGTGCCAGCAACCTACAAAGCGGCAACTACAATGAGCAGTTCTTC.

The chain carries TRBV20-1 and TRBJ2-1, with 10 bases aligning to TRBD1. This CDR3 is built from 15 residues. From germline, CDR1 is DFQATT and CDR2 SNEGSKA (reference sequence). The J segment lost 8 bases and the V segment lost 5 bases, leaving 12 bases of the junction unmatched. CDR3 bases: TGCAGTGCTCTAAATGCCGGGACAGGGGAGGATGAGCAGTTCTTC. Protein product: CSALNAGTGEDEQFF.

The rearrangement joins TRBV12-3 or TRBV12-4 to TRBJ2-1; no clear D. The V and J ends lost 2 bases and 8 bases respectively, with 13 bases between them. The CDR3 is 14 amino acids. In nucleotides, the CDR3 is TGTGCCAGCAGTTTATTCGGGCTAAACTATGAGCAGTTCTTC. It yields the protein CASSLFGLNYEQFF.

The rearrangement links TRBV28 to TRBJ1-2; 8 bases are shared with TRBD1. V shed 4 bases and J 6 bases; nucleotides not matched to a gene: 7. Germline CDR1 MDHEN, CDR2 SYDVKM. The CDR3 covers 14 residues. For the CDR3, the DNA is TGTGCCAGCAGTTCCCAGGACAGGGTCCATGGCTACACCTTC. Protein product: CASSSQDRVHGYTF.

The chain uses TRBV20-1 and TRBJ2-1, with TRBD2 matching over 7 bases. This CDR3 contains 13 residues. Trimming took 2 bases from V and 8 from J; bases not matched to a gene: 6. The germline V gene encodes CDR1 DFQATT and CDR2 SNEGSKA (reference sequence). This CDR3 is CSARTSGVDEQFF. DNA for the CDR3: TGCAGTGCTAGAACGAGCGGGGTGGATGAGCAGTTCTTC.